This T cell receptor (beta chain) is from a study of cytomegalovirus exposure and HLA in healthy donors. Looking at the study overall: In a later analysis, it was reported that the roughly 120 validation repertoires had been produced on the same platform as the 550 to 700 repertoires belonging to the first cohort.

The repertoire was sequenced with immunoSEQ multiplex PCR; TCRdb's copy has only in-frame clones and lacks some. Of over 110,000 clones in the sample, 84% were seen once. The CDR3 runs to 15 residues. V lost 6 bases and J 2 bases, leaving 16 bases between the germline ends. The V gene's germline CDR1 is MNHNY and CDR2 SVGAGI (reference sequence). General study points: The authors listed 150 to 200 TCR beta chains as cytomegalovirus-associated.

A word on this clone: Its antigen remains unknown.

The material sequenced was PBMCs. V and J are TRBV6-6 and TRBJ1-1, with a weak D call TRBD1 (6 bases). This receptor was taken from a woman in her thirties in good health and CMV-seronegative. CDR3 loop: CASSWIGTLNTEAFF. In DNA, the CDR3 is TGTGCCAGCAGCTGGATTGGGACACTTAACACTGAAGCTTTCTTT.